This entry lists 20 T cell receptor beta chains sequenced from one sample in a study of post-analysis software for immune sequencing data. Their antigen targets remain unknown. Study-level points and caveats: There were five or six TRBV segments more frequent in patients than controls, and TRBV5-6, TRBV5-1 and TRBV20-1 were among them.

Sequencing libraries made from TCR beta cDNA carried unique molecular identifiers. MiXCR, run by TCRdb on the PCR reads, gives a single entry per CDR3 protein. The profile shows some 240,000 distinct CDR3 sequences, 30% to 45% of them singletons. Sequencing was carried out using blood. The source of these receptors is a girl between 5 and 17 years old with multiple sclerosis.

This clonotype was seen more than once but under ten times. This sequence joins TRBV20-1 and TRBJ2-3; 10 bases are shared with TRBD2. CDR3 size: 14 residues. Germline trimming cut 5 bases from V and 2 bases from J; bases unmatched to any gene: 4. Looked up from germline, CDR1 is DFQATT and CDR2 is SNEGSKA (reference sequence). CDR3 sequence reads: CSARLAGNTDTQYF. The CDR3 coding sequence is TGCAGTGCTCGACTAGCGGGCAACACAGATACGCAGTATTTT.

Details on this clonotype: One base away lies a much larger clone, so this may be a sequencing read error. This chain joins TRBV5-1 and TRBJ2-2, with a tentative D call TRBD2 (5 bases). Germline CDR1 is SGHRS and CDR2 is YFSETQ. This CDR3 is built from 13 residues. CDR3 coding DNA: TGCGCCAGCAGCCTTCTAGCTGACGGGGATCTGTTTTTT. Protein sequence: CASSLLADGDLFF.

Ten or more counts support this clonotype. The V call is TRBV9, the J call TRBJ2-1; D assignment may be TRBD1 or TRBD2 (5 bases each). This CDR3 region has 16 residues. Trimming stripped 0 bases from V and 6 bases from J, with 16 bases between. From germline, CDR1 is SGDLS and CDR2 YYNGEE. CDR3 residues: CASSVEGSGKGNEQFF. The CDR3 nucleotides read TGTGCCAGCAGCGTAGAGGGGTCGGGGAAGGGCAATGAGCAGTTCTTC.

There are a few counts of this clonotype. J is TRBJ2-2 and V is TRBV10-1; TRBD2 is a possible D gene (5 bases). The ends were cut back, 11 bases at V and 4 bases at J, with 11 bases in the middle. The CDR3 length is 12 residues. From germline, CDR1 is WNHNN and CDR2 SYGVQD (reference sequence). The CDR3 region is CAAGEGTGELFF. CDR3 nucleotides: TGCGCCGCGGGCGAGGGCACCGGGGAGCTGTTTTTT.

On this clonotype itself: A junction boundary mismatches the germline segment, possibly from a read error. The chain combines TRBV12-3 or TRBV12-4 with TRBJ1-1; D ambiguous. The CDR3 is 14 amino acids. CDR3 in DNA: TGTACCAGCAGTTCCCTTTCTTGGGACACTGAAGCTTTCTTT. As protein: CTSSSLSWDTEAFF.

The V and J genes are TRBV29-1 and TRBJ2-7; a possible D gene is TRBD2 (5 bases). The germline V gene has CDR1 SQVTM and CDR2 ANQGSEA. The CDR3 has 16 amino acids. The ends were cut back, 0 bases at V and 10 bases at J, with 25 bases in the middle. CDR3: CSVEDRGREGGNIQYF. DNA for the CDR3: TGCAGCGTTGAAGATCGAGGGCGAGAAGGAGGAAACATCCAGTACTTC.

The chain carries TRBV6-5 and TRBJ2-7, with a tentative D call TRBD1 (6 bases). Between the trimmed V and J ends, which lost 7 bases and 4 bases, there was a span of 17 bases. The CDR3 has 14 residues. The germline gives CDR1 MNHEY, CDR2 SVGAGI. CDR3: CASTKGDGAYEQYF. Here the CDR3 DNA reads TGTGCCAGCACCAAGGGGGACGGAGCTTACGAGCAGTACTTC.

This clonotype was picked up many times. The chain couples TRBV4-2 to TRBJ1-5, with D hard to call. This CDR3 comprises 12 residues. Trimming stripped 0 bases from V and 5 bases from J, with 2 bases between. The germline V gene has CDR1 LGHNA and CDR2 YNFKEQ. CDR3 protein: CASSQDDQPQHF. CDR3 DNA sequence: TGTGCCAGCAGCCAAGACGATCAGCCCCAGCATTTT.

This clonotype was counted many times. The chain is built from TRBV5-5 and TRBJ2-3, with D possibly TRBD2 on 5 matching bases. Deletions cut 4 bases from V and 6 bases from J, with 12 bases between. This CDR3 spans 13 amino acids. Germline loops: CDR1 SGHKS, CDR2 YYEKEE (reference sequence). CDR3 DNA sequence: TGTGCCAGCAGCCCCCTAGCCCCGGATACGCAGTATTTT. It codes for CASSPLAPDTQYF.

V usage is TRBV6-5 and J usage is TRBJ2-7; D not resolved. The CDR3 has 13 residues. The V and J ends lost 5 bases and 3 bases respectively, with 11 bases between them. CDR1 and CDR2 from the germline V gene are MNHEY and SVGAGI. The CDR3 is CASSRGVIYEQYF. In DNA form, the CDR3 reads TGTGCCAGCAGTCGTGGGGTAATCTACGAGCAGTACTTC.

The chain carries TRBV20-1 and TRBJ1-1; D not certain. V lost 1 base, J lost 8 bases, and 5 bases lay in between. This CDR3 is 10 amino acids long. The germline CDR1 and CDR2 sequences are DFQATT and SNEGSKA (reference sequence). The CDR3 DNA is TGCAGTGCTAGAGGGGAGGAAGCTTTCTTT. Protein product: CSARGEEAFF.

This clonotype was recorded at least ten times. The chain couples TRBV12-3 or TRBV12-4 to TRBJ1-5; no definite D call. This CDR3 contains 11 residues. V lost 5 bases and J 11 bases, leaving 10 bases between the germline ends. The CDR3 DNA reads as TGTGCCAGCAGTCGCCTGGGAGCCCAGCATTTT. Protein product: CASSRLGAQHF.

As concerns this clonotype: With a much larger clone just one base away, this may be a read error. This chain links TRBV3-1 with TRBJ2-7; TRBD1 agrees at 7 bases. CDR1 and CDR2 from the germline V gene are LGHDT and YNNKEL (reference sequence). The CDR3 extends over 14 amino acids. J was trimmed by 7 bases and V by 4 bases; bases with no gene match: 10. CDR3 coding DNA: TGTGCCAGCAGCCGAGGACAGGTCTACAATGAGCAGTACTTC. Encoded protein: CASSRGQVYNEQYF.

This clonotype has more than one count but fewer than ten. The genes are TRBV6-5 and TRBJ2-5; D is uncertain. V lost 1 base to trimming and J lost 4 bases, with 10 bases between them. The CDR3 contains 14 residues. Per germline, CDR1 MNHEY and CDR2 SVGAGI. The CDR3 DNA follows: TGTGCCAGCAGTTACTGCCCAGTCCGAGAGACCCAGTACTTC. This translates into CASSYCPVRETQYF.

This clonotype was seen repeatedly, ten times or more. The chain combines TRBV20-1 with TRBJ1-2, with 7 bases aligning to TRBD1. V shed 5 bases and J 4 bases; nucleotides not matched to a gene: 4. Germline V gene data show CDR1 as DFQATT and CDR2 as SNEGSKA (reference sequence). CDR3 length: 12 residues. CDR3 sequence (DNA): TGCAGTGCTGCGGACAGGACCTATGGCTACACCTTC. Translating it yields CSAADRTYGYTF.

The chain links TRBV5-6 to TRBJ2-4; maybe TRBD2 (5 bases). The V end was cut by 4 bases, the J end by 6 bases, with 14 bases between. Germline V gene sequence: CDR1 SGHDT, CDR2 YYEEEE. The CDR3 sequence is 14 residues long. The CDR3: CASSPRTRGNIQYF. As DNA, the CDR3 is TGTGCCAGCAGCCCGCGGACCCGGGGAAACATTCAGTACTTC.

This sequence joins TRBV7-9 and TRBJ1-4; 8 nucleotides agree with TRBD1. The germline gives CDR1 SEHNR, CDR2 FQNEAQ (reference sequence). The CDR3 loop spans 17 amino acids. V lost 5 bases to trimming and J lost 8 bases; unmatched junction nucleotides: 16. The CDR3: CASSLGDRSPRWEKLFF. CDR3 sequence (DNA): TGTGCCAGCAGCCTCGGGGACAGGTCCCCCCGTTGGGAAAAACTGTTTTTT.

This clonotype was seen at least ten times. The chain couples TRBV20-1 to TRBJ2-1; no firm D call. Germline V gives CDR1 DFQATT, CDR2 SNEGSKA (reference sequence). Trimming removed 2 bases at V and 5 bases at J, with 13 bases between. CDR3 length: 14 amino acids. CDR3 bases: TGCAGTGCTAGACCGGCGGTGACCGACAATGAGCAGTTCTTC. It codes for CSARPAVTDNEQFF.

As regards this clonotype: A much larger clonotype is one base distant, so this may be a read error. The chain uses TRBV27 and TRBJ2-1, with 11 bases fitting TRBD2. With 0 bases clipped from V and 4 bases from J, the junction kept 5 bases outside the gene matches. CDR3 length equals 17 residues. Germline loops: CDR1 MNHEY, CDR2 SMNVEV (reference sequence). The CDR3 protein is CASSLSFGLAGYNEQFF. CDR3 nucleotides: TGTGCCAGCAGTTTATCGTTTGGACTAGCGGGTTACAATGAGCAGTTCTTC.

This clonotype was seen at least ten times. CDR3 bases: TGTGCCAGCAGCCCCCCCCAGGCCACTGGGGCCAACGTCCTGACTTTC. This sequence encodes CASSPPQATGANVLTF. This sequence joins TRBV3-1 and TRBJ2-6; D is undetermined. Trimming left V 4 bases short and J 2 bases short, with 12 bases between. CDR3 length: 16 residues. Germline lookup yields CDR1 LGHDT and CDR2 YNNKEL (reference sequence).